This entry lists 32 T cell receptor beta chains sequenced from one sample in a study of control samples from healthy donors and cancer patients. The repertoire was sequenced with immunoSEQ multiplex PCR; TCRdb's copy has only in-frame clones and lacks some. This sample has around 80,000 clones, with roughly 86% found just once. Sequences were obtained from blood. The receptors were gathered from a man aged 50 to 60 in good health.

The chain links TRBV5-6 to TRBJ2-5; D gene unclear. V was clipped by 3 bases and J by 2 bases, with 11 bases between them. CDR1 and CDR2 (germline): SGHDT, YYEEEE. There are 14 residues in the CDR3. CDR3 sequence (DNA): TGTGCCAGCAGCTCCGGTCCCACTCAAGAGACCCAGTACTTC. It encodes CASSSGPTQETQYF.

The chain recombines TRBV6-5 with TRBJ1-1; no clear D gene. The CDR3 extends over 12 amino acids. CDR1 MNHEY and CDR2 SVGAGI come from the germline V gene. The V end lost 2 bases, the J end lost 6 bases, and 7 bases lay between the germline ends. The CDR3 region has the DNA TGTGCCAGCAGTTACCCCCCCGCTGAAGCTTTCTTT. This codes for CASSYPPAEAFF.

This chain joins TRBV13 and TRBJ2-7; 9 bases are a match to TRBD1. The CDR3 is made up of 14 amino acids. Germline-derived CDR1 and CDR2 are PRHDT and FYEKMQ (reference sequence). The V segment lost 5 bases and the J segment 6 bases; nucleotides outside the gene matches: 8. CDR3 sequence reads: CASSQGQGFSEQYF. The DNA of the CDR3 is TGTGCCAGCAGCCAGGGACAGGGTTTCTCCGAGCAGTACTTC.

V gene TRBV5-1 combines with J gene TRBJ2-7; the match to TRBD1 covers 8 bases. In germline, CDR1 is SGHRS, CDR2 YFSETQ. This CDR3 is 12 amino acids long. V lost 4 bases and J lost 6; bases outside the gene matches: 3. This CDR3 reads CASSTTGVEQYF. The CDR3 DNA sequence: TGCGCCAGCAGCACGACAGGGGTCGAGCAGTACTTC.

The J gene is TRBJ2-7, the V gene TRBV10-3, with D perhaps given as TRBD1 or TRBD2 (5 bases each). V dropped 6 bases and J dropped 1 base, with 13 bases sitting between them. The CDR3 runs 14 residues. Per the germline V gene, CDR1 is ENHRY and CDR2 is SYGVKD. The CDR3 region has the DNA TGTGCCATCAGCCGGGACGGCCTATCCTACGAGCAGTACTTC. It translates to CAISRDGLSYEQYF.

This clone was counted a single time. The rearrangement links TRBV18 to TRBJ1-2; D is uncertain. The CDR3 has 13 amino acids. Germline V gives CDR1 KGHSH, CDR2 LQKENI. V lost 2 bases to trimming and J lost 4 bases, with 8 bases between them. The CDR3 sequence is CASSPGMSYGYTF. In DNA, the CDR3 is TGTGCCAGCTCACCAGGGATGAGCTATGGCTACACCTTC.

The genes are TRBV5-1 and TRBJ2-7; TRBD1 agrees at 7 bases. The V and J ends lost 4 bases and 2 bases, in that order; junction bases with no gene match: 3. CDR3 length equals 13 residues. Germline assignment: CDR1 SGHRS and CDR2 YFSETQ. The CDR3 region has the DNA TGCGCCAGCAGCAAAGGGACAGCCTACGAGCAGTACTTC. This gives the protein CASSKGTAYEQYF.

V usage is TRBV7-3 and J usage is TRBJ1-1; no definite D call. CDR1 and CDR2 (germline): SGHTA, FQGTGA. The CDR3 sequence is 12 residues long. With 3 bases removed from V and 8 bases from J, the gap between germline ends came to 10 bases. Here the CDR3 DNA reads TGTGCCAGCAGCTTCTATCACGGGGAAGCTTTCTTT. Residues: CASSFYHGEAFF. Full variable domain (rest looked up from reference TRBV7-3 and TRBJ1-1): GAGVSQTPSNKVTEKGKYVELRCDPISGHTALYWYRQSLGQGPEFLIYFQGTGAADDSGLPNDRFFAVRPEGSVSTLKIQRTERGDSAVYLCASSFYHGEAFFGQGTRLTVV.

This chain links TRBV13 with TRBJ2-3, with TRBD2 as a possible D gene (5 bases). With 2 bases removed from V and 6 bases from J, the gap between germline ends came to 15 bases. CDR3 length equals 15 residues. CDR1 is PRHDT, CDR2 FYEKMQ, per germline (reference sequence). The CDR3 is CASSLRSGLWDTQYF. In DNA form, the CDR3 reads TGTGCCAGCAGCTTACGAAGCGGCCTATGGGATACGCAGTATTTT.

This clone was seen a single time. The V call is TRBV6-5, the J call TRBJ2-7, with unresolved D. Germline V CDR1 and CDR2: MNHEY, SVGAGI. This CDR3 contains 14 residues. V gave up 5 bases and J gave up 5 bases, with 16 bases separating them. CDR3 bases: TGTGCCAGCAGTCGAAGGAACAGCGCCGACGAGCAGTACTTC. It yields the protein CASSRRNSADEQYF.

The chain is built from TRBV5-5 and TRBJ1-3, with D possibly being TRBD1 (5 bases). The CDR3 runs to 15 residues. The germline gives CDR1 SGHKS, CDR2 YYEKEE (reference sequence). V lost 4 bases to trimming and J lost 2 bases, with 13 bases between them. In DNA form, the CDR3 reads TGTGCCAGCAGCCGTACTCAGGGAACTGGAAACACCATATATTTT. Translated, it gives CASSRTQGTGNTIYF.

This clone was detected a few times. The chain uses TRBV7-9 and TRBJ1-1; D not certain. Trimming cost V 5 bases and J 8 bases, with 18 bases left between them. This CDR3 region has 14 residues. Germline V gene sequence: CDR1 SEHNR, CDR2 FQNEAQ (reference sequence). CDR3 nucleotides: TGTGCCAGCAGCACCCCTATGTCAGACCGGGAAGCTTTCTTT. As protein: CASSTPMSDREAFF.

In its sample, this clone was seen a few times. The J gene is TRBJ1-3, the V gene TRBV3-1 (or the pseudogene TRBV3-2); D is uncertain. Germline assignment: CDR1 LGHDT and CDR2 YNNKEL (reference sequence). This CDR3 region has 15 residues. The V end lost 2 bases, the J end lost 4 bases, and 12 bases lay between the germline ends. CDR3 residues: CASSQPGIGGNTIYF. CDR3 DNA sequence: TGTGCCAGCAGCCAACCGGGGATAGGAGGAAACACCATATATTTT.

The chain is built from TRBV9 and TRBJ1-3; no reliable D call. Germline CDR1 SGDLS, CDR2 YYNGEE. The ends were cut back, 0 bases at V and 2 bases at J, with 6 bases in the middle. The CDR3 is 14 residues long. CDR3 nucleotides: TGTGCCAGCAGCGTAGGCGGGGCTGGAAACACCATATATTTT. Its protein product is CASSVGGAGNTIYF.

The CDR3 is CASSFQPNTEAFF. Here the CDR3 DNA reads TGTGCCAGCAGCTTTCAACCGAACACTGAAGCTTTCTTT. The gene calls are TRBV7-9 and TRBJ1-1; unclear D gene. V gave up 3 bases and J gave up 1 base, with 6 bases separating them. Per the germline V gene, CDR1 is SEHNR and CDR2 is FQNEAQ (reference sequence). This CDR3 comprises 13 residues.

The CDR3 loop reads CASKVQGNTEAFF. The DNA of the CDR3 is TGCGCCAGCAAGGTTCAGGGGAACACTGAAGCTTTCTTT. The chain uses TRBV5-1 and TRBJ1-1; the D gene is possibly TRBD1 (5 bases). CDR3 length: 13 residues. Trimming stripped 6 bases from V and 1 base from J, with 10 bases between. Per the germline V gene, CDR1 is SGHRS and CDR2 is YFSETQ. Using reference TRBV5-1 and TRBJ1-1 for the parts outside the CDR3, the full variable domain is KAGVTQTPRYLIKTRGQQVTLSCSPISGHRSVSWYQQTPGQGLQFLFEYFSETQRNKGNFPGRFSGRQFSNSRSEMNVSTLELGDSALYLCASKVQGNTEAFFGQGTRLTVV.

V usage is TRBV29-1 and J usage is TRBJ1-2, with a tentative D call TRBD1 (5 bases). The V gene lost 1 base and the J gene lost 4 bases, with 13 bases spanning the gap. Germline V gene data show CDR1 as SQVTM and CDR2 as ANQGSEA. The CDR3 is 14 amino acids. CDR3 region: CSVEVTGRGYGYTF. CDR3 in DNA: TGCAGCGTTGAAGTGACGGGGCGGGGCTATGGCTACACCTTC.

This clone has only a few counts. The chain uses TRBV18 and TRBJ1-5; no firm D call. V was shortened by 3 bases and J by 2 bases, with 14 bases between the two germline ends. This CDR3 contains 16 residues. Looked up from germline, CDR1 is KGHSH and CDR2 is LQKENI. CDR3 sequence: CASSPDRRRGNQPQHF. In DNA form, the CDR3 reads TGTGCCAGCTCACCTGACCGGAGACGGGGCAATCAGCCCCAGCATTTT.

The chain is built from TRBV24-1 and TRBJ2-5; D gene ambiguous. The CDR3 length is 15 residues. With 3 bases removed from V and 1 base from J, the gap between germline ends came to 11 bases. Germline CDR1 reads KGHDR; CDR2 reads SFDVKD. The CDR3 loop reads CATSDRLEAQETQYF. CDR3 nucleotides: TGTGCCACCAGTGATCGACTTGAGGCCCAAGAGACCCAGTACTTC.

The chain combines TRBV2 with TRBJ1-6; TRBD1 aligns across 8 bases. The CDR3 covers 14 residues. The junction had 5 bases not matched to a gene; V was cut back by 6 bases and J by 7 bases. Germline V lookup: CDR1 SNHLY, CDR2 FYNNEI. CDR3 sequence: CASRDRARNSPLHF. Written as DNA, the CDR3 is TGTGCCAGCAGGGACAGGGCCCGCAATTCACCCCTCCACTTT.

The V call is TRBV2, the J call TRBJ1-5; D unresolved. The CDR3 extends over 12 amino acids. In germline, CDR1 is SNHLY, CDR2 FYNNEI. V lost 3 bases and J 6 bases, leaving 6 bases between the germline ends. The chain's CDR3 is CASSESGQPQHF. CDR3 sequence (DNA): TGTGCCAGCAGTGAGTCTGGTCAGCCCCAGCATTTT.

Points on this clone: Other DNA sequences in the sample encode the same CDR3. V gene TRBV2 combines with J gene TRBJ1-1; D unresolved. V was cut by 8 bases and J by 2 bases, with 6 bases left in between. This CDR3 has 11 amino acids. CDR1 is SNHLY, CDR2 FYNNEI, per germline. Here the CDR3 DNA reads TGTGCCAGCCGAGAAAACACTGAAGCTTTCTTT. Protein sequence: CASRENTEAFF.

This clone appeared a few times. Other DNA variants within this sample encode the same CDR3. V gene TRBV12-3 or TRBV12-4 combines with J gene TRBJ1-5; D is ambiguous. The CDR3 is 11 amino acids. V was shortened by 1 base and J by 7 bases, with 2 bases between the two germline ends. The CDR3 DNA sequence: TGTGCCAGCAGTTTAGGGCAGCCCCAGCATTTT. This encodes CASSLGQPQHF.

The J gene is TRBJ2-1, the V gene TRBV29-1; 9 bases line up with TRBD2. CDR3 length: 15 amino acids. Germline CDR1 reads SQVTM; CDR2 reads ANQGSEA. V trimming: 7 bases; J trimming: 0 bases; junction bases outside the gene matches: 7. In DNA form, the CDR3 reads TGCAGCGGGCGGGGGGGCCAGAGCTCCTACAATGAGCAGTTCTTC. Amino acids: CSGRGGQSSYNEQFF.

The gene calls are TRBV5-6 and TRBJ2-7; TRBD1 aligns across 9 bases. Unmatched junction bases numbered 8, after V lost 3 bases and J lost 1 base. This CDR3 spans 16 amino acids. Germline CDR1 reads SGHDT; CDR2 reads YYEEEE. In DNA, the CDR3 is TGTGCCAGCAGCTACCTCCGGGACAGGGCATCCTACGAGCAGTACTTC. It encodes CASSYLRDRASYEQYF. The full variable domain, rest sourced from reference TRBV5-6 and TRBJ2-7, is DAGVTQSPTHLIKTRGQQVTLRCSPKSGHDTVSWYQQALGQGPQFIFQYYEEEERQRGNFPDRFSGHQFPNYSSELNVNALLLGDSALYLCASSYLRDRASYEQYFGPGTRLTVT.

The rearrangement links TRBV5-1 to TRBJ2-2; D not resolved. Germline V CDR1 and CDR2: SGHRS, YFSETQ. This CDR3 has 16 amino acids. The ends were cut back, 4 bases at V and 4 bases at J, with 17 bases in the middle. The CDR3 coding sequence is TGCGCCAGCAGCCAGCATAGTAGGAGAGGCACCGGGGAGCTGTTTTTT. Its protein is CASSQHSRRGTGELFF.

The chain uses TRBV3-1 (or the pseudogene TRBV3-2) and TRBJ2-5; D unclear. Germline V gene lookup returns CDR1 LGHDT and CDR2 YNNKEL (reference sequence). V dropped 3 bases and J dropped 5 bases, with 16 bases sitting between them. This CDR3 region has 15 residues. CDR3: CASSHGSVPVETQYF. For the CDR3, the DNA is TGTGCCAGCAGCCACGGTAGTGTCCCCGTGGAGACCCAGTACTTC.

The V and J genes are TRBV5-8 and TRBJ2-3; 9 bases map to TRBD1. The V gene end was trimmed by 4 bases and the J gene end by 3 bases; junction bases not matched to a gene: 9. CDR1 and CDR2 from the germline V gene are SGHTS and YDEGEE. CDR3 length equals 16 residues. The CDR3: CASSQAGDRETDTQYF. CDR3 coding DNA: TGTGCCAGCAGCCAGGCGGGGGACAGGGAAACAGATACGCAGTATTTT.

The gene calls are TRBV7-2 and TRBJ2-5; 7 bases fit TRBD2. Trimming at V came to 5 bases and at J to 5 bases, leaving 11 bases not matched to a gene. Germline CDR1 is SGHTA and CDR2 is FQGNSA. This CDR3 is 15 amino acids long. For the CDR3, the DNA is TGTGCCAGCAGCAAAACTAGCGCCCCCGGGGAGACCCAGTACTTC. It yields the protein CASSKTSAPGETQYF.

This clone appeared once. The chain couples TRBV12-3 or TRBV12-4 to TRBJ2-3, with TRBD1 as a possible D gene (5 bases). With 6 bases removed from V and 7 bases from J, the gap between germline ends came to 11 bases. The CDR3 spans 12 residues. The CDR3 here is CASSPPGYTQYF. CDR3 in DNA: TGTGCCAGCAGCCCCCCAGGGTATACGCAGTATTTT.

The rearrangement uses TRBV30 and TRBJ1-3; no clear D. V gave up 3 bases and J gave up 7 bases, with 19 bases separating them. CDR3 length: 15 amino acids. Germline V gene sequence: CDR1 GTSNPN, CDR2 SVGIG (reference sequence). The CDR3 here is CAWSNQASIRNTIYF. For the CDR3, the DNA is TGTGCCTGGAGCAATCAGGCGAGCATCCGGAACACCATATATTTT.

The chain combines TRBV5-5 with TRBJ2-4; the match to TRBD1 covers 8 bases. CDR3 length: 16 residues. Germline-derived CDR1 and CDR2 are SGHKS and YYEKEE (reference sequence). Trimming at V came to 4 bases and at J to 3 bases, leaving 9 bases not matched to a gene. In DNA form, the CDR3 reads TGTGCCAGCAGCCTCCCCAGGGGGCGAGACAAAAACATTCAGTACTTC. It codes for CASSLPRGRDKNIQYF. Full variable domain (outside the CDR3, taken from reference TRBV5-5 and TRBJ2-4): DAGVTQSPTHLIKTRGQQVTLRCSPISGHKSVSWYQQVLGQGPQFIFQYYEKEERGRGNFPDRFSARQFPNYSSELNVNALLLGDSALYLCASSLPRGRDKNIQYFGAGTRLSVL.